This T cell receptor beta chain emerged from a study of T cells after yellow fever vaccination. MiXCR was run by TCRdb on the 5' RACE reads, yielding one entry per CDR3 protein. The sample includes roughly 30,000 distinct CDR3 sequences, roughly a tenth of them seen just once. The sample holds many counts of this clonotype. Trimming removed 4 bases from V and 1 base from J, with 7 bases in between. CDR1 LGHDT and CDR2 YNNKEL come from the germline V gene (reference sequence). The CDR3 contains 14 residues. This chain joins TRBV3-1 and TRBJ2-2; possible D gene TRBD1, 6 bases. The receptor comes from a man between 18 and 35 years old who received the YFV17D yellow fever vaccine. The sequencing used PBMCs, either bulk or a sorted T-cell subset (CD4+, CD8+, memory, or dextramer-sorted; not recorded which), collected about 2 weeks after the first yellow fever vaccination. Written as DNA, the CDR3 is TGTGCCAGCAGCCGGACAGAGAACACCGGGGAGCTGTTTTTT. It specifies CASSRTENTGELFF.